Below are 18 T cell receptor beta chains sequenced from a single sample in a study of blood T cell repertoires in COVID-19. Some clones are missing from TCRdb's copy, which holds only in-frame ones; the method was immunoSEQ multiplex PCR. The table lists over 150,000 clones, about 88% of them singletons. The sequenced sample consisted of peripheral blood. Every receptor here comes from a man aged 40-50 years with active or convalescent COVID-19.

The chain uses TRBV18 and TRBJ2-4, with D possibly being TRBD1 (6 bases). The V end lost 3 bases, the J end lost 3 bases, and 18 bases lay between the germline ends. CDR1 KGHSH and CDR2 LQKENI come from the germline V gene. The CDR3 consists of 17 residues. CDR3 in amino acids: CASSPQGTASVKNIQYF. CDR3 bases: TGTGCCAGCTCACCCCAGGGGACCGCCTCGGTCAAAAACATTCAGTACTTC.

The gene calls are TRBV6-4 and TRBJ1-2; a weak D match, TRBD1 (6 bases). Germline assignment: CDR1 MRHNA and CDR2 SNTAGT. The CDR3 is 14 residues long. V was clipped by 0 bases and J by 8 bases, with 13 bases between them. In DNA form, the CDR3 reads TGTGCCAGCAGTGACTCGTCAGGGGCTGGAGGCTACACCTTC. It encodes CASSDSSGAGGYTF.

V usage is TRBV6-6 and J usage is TRBJ2-5, with TRBD2 matching over 10 bases. V dropped 9 bases and J dropped 5; count of bases not matched to a gene: 12. Germline assignment: CDR1 MNHNY and CDR2 SVGAGI (reference sequence). The CDR3 runs to 15 residues. The chain's CDR3 is CASLKTSGDIETQYF. CDR3 sequence (DNA): TGTGCCAGTCTTAAAACTAGCGGGGACATCGAGACCCAGTACTTC.

The gene calls are TRBV11-2 and TRBJ2-5; D possibly corresponds to TRBD1 (8 bases). V was clipped by 5 bases and J by 2 bases, with 18 bases between them. Germline values: CDR1 SGHAT, CDR2 FQNNGV. The CDR3 is made up of 16 amino acids. CDR3 sequence: CASSPTGGVEQETQYF. The CDR3 DNA reads TGTGCCAGCAGCCCAACAGGGGGGGTGGAGCAAGAGACCCAGTACTTC.

The chain recombines TRBV3-1 (or the pseudogene TRBV3-2) with TRBJ2-2; D perhaps matches TRBD2 (5 bases). V lost 0 bases and J lost 5, with 13 bases in between. Germline V lookup: CDR1 LGHDT, CDR2 YNNKEL (reference sequence). The CDR3 extends over 16 amino acids. CDR3 coding DNA: TGTGCCAGCAGCCAAGAAGGTCGGGGTCCTACCGGGGAGCTGTTTTTT. Translating gives CASSQEGRGPTGELFF.

V usage is TRBV15 and J usage is TRBJ2-3; the match to TRBD1 covers 12 bases. This CDR3 region has 16 residues. Germline assignment: CDR1 LNHNV and CDR2 YYDKDF (reference sequence). The V segment lost 5 bases and the J segment 6 bases; nucleotides outside the gene matches: 9. The CDR3 loop is CATSLGQGALRDTQYF. The CDR3 nucleotides read TGTGCCACCAGCCTGGGACAGGGGGCGTTAAGGGATACGCAGTATTTT. The entire variable domain, with the rest obtained from reference TRBV15 and TRBJ2-3, is as follows: DAMVIQNPRYQVTQFGKPVTLSCSQTLNHNVMYWYQQKSSQAPKLLFHYYDKDFNNEADTPDNFQSRRPNTSFCFLDIRSPGLGDTAMYLCATSLGQGALRDTQYFGPGTRLTVL.

The chain carries TRBV20-1 and TRBJ2-5; D uncertain. Germline CDR1 and CDR2: DFQATT and SNEGSKA (reference sequence). The CDR3 contains 11 residues. With 0 bases removed from V and 5 bases from J, the gap between germline ends came to 4 bases. CDR3 residues: CSARESETQYF. CDR3 sequence (DNA): TGCAGTGCTAGAGAGTCGGAGACCCAGTACTTC.

The V gene is TRBV4-1, the J gene TRBJ1-3; D not resolved. The ends were cut back, 0 bases at V and 4 bases at J, with 10 bases in the middle. The CDR3 totals 15 residues. The germline V gene encodes CDR1 MGHRA and CDR2 YSYEKL. The CDR3 spells CASSQERWSGNTIYF. The CDR3 nucleotides read TGCGCCAGCAGCCAAGAGCGGTGGTCGGGAAACACCATATATTTT.

The chain is built from TRBV11-3 and TRBJ2-3, with 15 nucleotides matching TRBD2. CDR1 and CDR2 from the germline V gene are SGHNT and YENEEA. The junction had 3 bases not matched to a gene; V was cut back by 1 base and J by 4 bases. The CDR3 sequence is 17 residues long. Written as DNA, the CDR3 is TGTGCCAGCAGCTTAGGAGGGACTAGCGGGGGGCCAGATACGCAGTATTTT. Its translation: CASSLGGTSGGPDTQYF.

V gene TRBV3-1 (or the pseudogene TRBV3-2) combines with J gene TRBJ2-2; perhaps TRBD2 as D (5 bases). V lost 0 bases, J lost 3 bases, and 11 bases lay in between. Per the germline V gene, CDR1 is LGHDT and CDR2 is YNNKEL (reference sequence). The CDR3 consists of 16 residues. The CDR3 bases are TGTGCCAGCAGCCAAGATACCAGGACTTACACCGGGGAGCTGTTTTTT. Protein sequence: CASSQDTRTYTGELFF.

This chain links TRBV15 with TRBJ2-7, with a tentative D call TRBD1 (5 bases). V was cut by 0 bases and J by 8 bases, with 8 bases left in between. The CDR3 consists of 12 residues. Germline V CDR1 and CDR2: LNHNV, YYDKDF (reference sequence). DNA for the CDR3: TGTGCCACCAGCAGAGATTTGGACAAGCAGTACTTC. The encoded protein is CATSRDLDKQYF.

The chain employs TRBV4-1 and TRBJ2-2, with 8 positions matching TRBD2. Germline CDR1 is MGHRA and CDR2 is YSYEKL. The V segment lost 7 bases and the J segment 4 bases; nucleotides outside the gene matches: 14. The CDR3 has 17 amino acids. In nucleotides, the CDR3 is TGCGCCAGCACCGGCCCTCGGGGGGGCATCGGCACCGGGGAGCTGTTTTTT. Its translation is CASTGPRGGIGTGELFF.

The chain links TRBV5-4 to TRBJ2-5; TRBD2 agrees at 11 bases. CDR3 length: 15 amino acids. CDR1 is SGHNT and CDR2 is YYREEE in the germline V gene (reference sequence). Trimming cost V 7 bases and J 4 bases; bases outside gene matches: 9. DNA for the CDR3: TGTGCCAGCTGGCTAGCGGGGGGTCTGGCAGAGACCCAGTACTTC. Its translation: CASWLAGGLAETQYF.

The chain has TRBV28 and TRBJ2-3; 7 bases fit TRBD1. Losses at the gene ends were 5 bases for V and 4 bases for J; bases not matched to a gene: 0. CDR3 size: 12 residues. The germline CDR1 and CDR2 sequences are MDHEN and SYDVKM. CDR3 DNA: TGTGCCAGCAGTCAGGGGGCAGATACGCAGTATTTT. Translating it yields CASSQGADTQYF. Together with reference TRBV28 and TRBJ2-3, the CDR3 gives the full variable domain: DVKVTQSSRYLVKRTGEKVFLECVQDMDHENMFWYRQDPGLGLRLIYFSYDVKMKEKGDIPEGYSVSREKKERFSLILESASTNQTSMYLCASSQGADTQYFGPGTRLTVL.

This clone has more than one count but fewer than ten. The CDR3 end shows no conserved phenylalanine or tryptophan, and so a read error is likely. No DNA is shown, since the ends of the CDR3 on it are uncertain; the CDR3 is the one TCRdb lists. The V gene is TRBV5-4, the J gene TRBJ1-2; TRBD1 is the table's D call, not checked against the DNA. Looked up from germline, CDR1 is SGHNT and CDR2 is YYREEE (reference sequence). The CDR3 length is 12 residues, termini included. The CDR3 protein is CASSSYRGLEVL.

This chain links TRBV10-3 with TRBJ1-2, with D perhaps matching TRBD1 (6 bases). CDR3 length equals 12 residues. Trimming cost V 10 bases and J 4 bases, with 13 bases left between them. Germline loops: CDR1 ENHRY, CDR2 SYGVKD. The CDR3 here is CATRQVAYGYTF. The CDR3 bases are TGTGCCACCCGACAGGTGGCCTATGGCTACACCTTC.

The genes are TRBV19 and TRBJ2-5; 9 bases map to TRBD2. In germline, CDR1 is LNHDA, CDR2 SQIVND (reference sequence). Trimming cost V 6 bases and J 2 bases; bases outside gene matches: 10. The CDR3 covers 16 residues. In DNA, the CDR3 is TGTGCCAGTAGCCCGGGGACTAGCTCGAGGCAAGAGACCCAGTACTTC. It yields the protein CASSPGTSSRQETQYF.

In DNA form, the CDR3 reads TGCGCCAGCAGCTTGGGGGAGGCCACGGTAATGGCCCAGTACTTC. It yields the protein CASSLGEATVMAQYF. The chain links TRBV5-1 to TRBJ2-5; D possibly corresponds to TRBD2 (6 bases). V was shortened by 0 bases and J by 9 bases, with 18 bases between the two germline ends. The germline V gene has CDR1 SGHRS and CDR2 YFSETQ. The CDR3 is 15 residues long.